This section outlines one T cell receptor beta chain sequence together with its context. These data belong to a study of blood T cells in healthy people across ages. A second about 6 to 12 cycle PCR used barcoded and J-beta primers. TCRdb ran MiXCR on the 5' RACE reads and lists one entry per CDR3 protein. The sample shows over 750,000 distinct CDR3 sequences, 25% of them seen only once. The germline CDR1 and CDR2 sequences are LGHDT and YNNKEL (reference sequence). The CDR3 loop spans 14 amino acids. The V and J ends lost 4 bases and 0 bases respectively, with 10 bases between them. These data were also filed under a second study, of T cells of mothers and their children. As reported in that work: The entire RNA extract went into cDNA synthesis at approximately 1.5 ug per 15 ul.

The chain is built from TRBV3-1 and TRBJ2-7; D remains unclear. The receptor comes from a boy aged 5-17 years in good health. The sample taken for sequencing was blood. The CDR3 DNA reads TGTGCCAGCAGCCCGCGACTTACCTCCTACGAGCAGTACTTC. This codes for CASSPRLTSYEQYF.